The 4 T cell receptor beta chains reported below all come from one sample, sequenced in a study of blood T cells in healthy people across ages (dated by TCRdb to between 2014 and 2017). Library preparation was by 5' RACE. The sequencer was an Illumina HiSeq 2500. A second PCR of about 6 to 12 cycles was run with a J-beta primer mix and a sample-barcoded 5' primer. TCRdb handled the public reads itself, with Q25 trimming in fastp and clone calling in MiXCR, and kept productive beta chains. Entries are consolidated by CDR3 protein sequence, retaining the most common genes and DNA. This sample comprises about a million distinct CDR3 sequences, just over 50% of them detected only once. The biggest ten clones account for 20% to 25% of the sample. The sequencing sample was made of blood. The origin of the receptors is a woman in her sixties or seventies in good health.

The chain carries TRBV28 and TRBJ2-7, with a possible D match to TRBD1 (6 bases). The CDR3 loop spans 14 amino acids. CDR1 is MDHEN, CDR2 SYDVKM, per germline. V lost 7 bases and J 3 bases, leaving 16 bases between the germline ends. The CDR3, as DNA: TGTGCCAGCATTAACCGGGACAACGACTACGAGCAGTACTTC. It is translated as CASINRDNDYEQYF.

This clonotype has a handful of counts. This chain joins TRBV5-1 and TRBJ1-5, with 11 bases aligning to TRBD1. The ends lost 0 bases at V and 6 bases at J; junction bases unmatched: 5. Germline CDR1 SGHRS, CDR2 YFSETQ. The CDR3 consists of 16 residues. DNA for the CDR3: TGCGCCAGCAGCTTGGGGGGGACAGGGGGAATTCAGCCCCAGCATTTT. Translated, it gives CASSLGGTGGIQPQHF.

Only a few counts were recorded for this clonotype. This chain uses TRBV24-1 with TRBJ2-1; D call uncertain. The J call may not be correct, given that the DNA end is closer to TRBJ2-7. The germline V gene encodes CDR1 KGHDR and CDR2 SFDVKD. The CDR3 spans 14 residues. CDR3 sequence: CATMASSSYNEQYF. In DNA form, the CDR3 reads TGTGCCACCATGGCCTCGAGCTCCTACAATGAGCAGTACTTC.

This clonotype was picked up a small number of times. The chain carries TRBV5-6 and TRBJ1-4; D remains ambiguous. In germline, CDR1 is SGHDT, CDR2 YYEEEE. V was trimmed by 4 bases and J by 6 bases, leaving 13 bases between them. There are 14 residues in the CDR3. This CDR3 is CASSTLTLHEKLFF. CDR3 sequence (DNA): TGTGCCAGCAGCACGTTGACACTGCATGAAAAACTGTTTTTT.